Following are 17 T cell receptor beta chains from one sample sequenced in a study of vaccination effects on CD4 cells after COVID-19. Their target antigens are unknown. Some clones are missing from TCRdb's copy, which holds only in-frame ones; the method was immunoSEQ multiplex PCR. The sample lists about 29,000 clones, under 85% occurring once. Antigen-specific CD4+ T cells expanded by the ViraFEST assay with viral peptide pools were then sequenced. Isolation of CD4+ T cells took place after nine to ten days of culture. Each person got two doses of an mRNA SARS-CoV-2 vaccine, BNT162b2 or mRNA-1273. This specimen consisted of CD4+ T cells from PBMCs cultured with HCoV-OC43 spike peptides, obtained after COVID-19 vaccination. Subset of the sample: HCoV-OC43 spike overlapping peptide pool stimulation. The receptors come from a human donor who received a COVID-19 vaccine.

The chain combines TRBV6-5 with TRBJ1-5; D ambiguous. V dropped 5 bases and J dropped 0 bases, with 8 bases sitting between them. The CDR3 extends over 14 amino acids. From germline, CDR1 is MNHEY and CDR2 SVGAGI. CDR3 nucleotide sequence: TGTGCCAGCAGTATACATCATAGCAATCAGCCCCAGCATTTT. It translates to CASSIHHSNQPQHF.

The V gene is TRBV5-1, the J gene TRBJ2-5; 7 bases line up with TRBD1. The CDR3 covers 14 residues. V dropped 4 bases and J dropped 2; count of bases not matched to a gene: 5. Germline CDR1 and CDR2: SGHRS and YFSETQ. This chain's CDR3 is CASSLGQTQETQYF. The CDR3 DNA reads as TGCGCCAGCAGCCTGGGACAGACTCAAGAGACCCAGTACTTC.

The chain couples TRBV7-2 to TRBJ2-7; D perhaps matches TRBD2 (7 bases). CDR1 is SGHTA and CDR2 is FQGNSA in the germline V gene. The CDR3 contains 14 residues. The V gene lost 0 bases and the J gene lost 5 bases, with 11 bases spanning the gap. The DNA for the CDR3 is TGTGCCAGCAGCTTAGCGGGGGGGCCAGACGAGCAGTACTTC. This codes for CASSLAGGPDEQYF.

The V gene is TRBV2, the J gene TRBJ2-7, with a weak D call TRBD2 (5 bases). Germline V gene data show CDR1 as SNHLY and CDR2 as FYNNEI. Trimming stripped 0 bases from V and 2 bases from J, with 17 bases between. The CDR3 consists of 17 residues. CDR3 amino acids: CASSEASTNGLAYEQYF. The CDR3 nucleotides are TGTGCCAGCAGTGAAGCGTCGACTAACGGGTTGGCCTACGAGCAGTACTTC.

The CDR3 sequence: CASSASWTSYEQYF. Here the CDR3 DNA reads TGTGCCAGCAGTGCCAGCTGGACTAGCTACGAGCAGTACTTC. The chain links TRBV2 to TRBJ2-7; 7 bases are a match to TRBD2. Germline lookup yields CDR1 SNHLY and CDR2 FYNNEI. Trimming took 4 bases from V and 3 from J; bases not matched to a gene: 6. This CDR3 region has 14 residues.

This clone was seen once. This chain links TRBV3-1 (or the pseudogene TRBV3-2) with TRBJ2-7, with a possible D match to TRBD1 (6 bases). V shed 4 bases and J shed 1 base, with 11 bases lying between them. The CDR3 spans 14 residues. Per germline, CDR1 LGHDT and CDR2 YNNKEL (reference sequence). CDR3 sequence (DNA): TGTGCCAGCAGCCGCCCCGGACAGTCCTACGAGCAGTACTTC. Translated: CASSRPGQSYEQYF.

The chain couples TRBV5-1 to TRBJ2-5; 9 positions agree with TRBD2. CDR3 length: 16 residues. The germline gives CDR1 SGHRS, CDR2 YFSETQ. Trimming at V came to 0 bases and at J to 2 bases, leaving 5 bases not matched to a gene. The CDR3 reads CASSLGPSGMQETQYF. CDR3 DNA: TGCGCCAGCAGCTTGGGCCCTAGCGGGATGCAAGAGACCCAGTACTTC.

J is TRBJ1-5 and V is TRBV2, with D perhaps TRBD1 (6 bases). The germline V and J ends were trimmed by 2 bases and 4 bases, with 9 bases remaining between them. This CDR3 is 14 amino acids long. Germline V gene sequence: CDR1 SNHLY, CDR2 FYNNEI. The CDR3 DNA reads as TGTGCCAGCAGTGAACGAGGGGGAAATCAGCCCCAGCATTTT. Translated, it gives CASSERGGNQPQHF. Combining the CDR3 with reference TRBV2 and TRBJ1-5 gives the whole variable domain EPEVTQTPSHQVTQMGQEVILRCVPISNHLYFYWYRQILGQKVEFLVSFYNNEISEKSEIFDDQFSVERPDGSNFTLKIRSTKLEDSAMYFCASSERGGNQPQHFGDGTRLSIL.

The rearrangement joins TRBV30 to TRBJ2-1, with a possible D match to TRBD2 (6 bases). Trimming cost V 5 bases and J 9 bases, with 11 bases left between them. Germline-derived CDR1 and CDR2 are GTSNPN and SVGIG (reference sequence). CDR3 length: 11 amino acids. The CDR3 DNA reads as TGTGCCTGGGTCCACGGGGGTGAGCAGTTCTTC. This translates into CAWVHGGEQFF.

As DNA, the CDR3 is TGTGCCAGCTCACCATCGGTGTACACTGAAGCTTTCTTT. Translated, it gives CASSPSVYTEAFF. The chain is built from TRBV18 and TRBJ1-1; D is unclear. V was trimmed by 2 bases and J by 3 bases, leaving 7 bases between them. Germline V CDR1 and CDR2: KGHSH, LQKENI. The CDR3 covers 13 residues.

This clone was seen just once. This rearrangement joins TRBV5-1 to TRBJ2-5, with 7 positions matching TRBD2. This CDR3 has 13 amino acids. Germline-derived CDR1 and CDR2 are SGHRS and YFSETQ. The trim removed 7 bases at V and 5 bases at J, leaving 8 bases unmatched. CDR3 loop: CASFQAGTETQYF. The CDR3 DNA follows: TGCGCCAGCTTCCAAGCGGGGACGGAGACCCAGTACTTC.

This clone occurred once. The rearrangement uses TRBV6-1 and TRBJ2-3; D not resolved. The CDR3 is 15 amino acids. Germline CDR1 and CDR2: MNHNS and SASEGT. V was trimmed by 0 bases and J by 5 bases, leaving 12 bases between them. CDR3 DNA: TGTGCCAGCAGTGAAGCGCTAGGACCAATAGATACGCAGTATTTT. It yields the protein CASSEALGPIDTQYF.

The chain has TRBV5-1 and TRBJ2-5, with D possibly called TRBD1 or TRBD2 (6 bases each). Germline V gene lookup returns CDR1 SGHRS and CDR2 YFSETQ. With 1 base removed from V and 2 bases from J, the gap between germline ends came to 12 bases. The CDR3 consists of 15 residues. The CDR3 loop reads CASSLRGPSQETQYF. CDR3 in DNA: TGCGCCAGCAGCTTGCGGGGGCCCTCTCAAGAGACCCAGTACTTC.

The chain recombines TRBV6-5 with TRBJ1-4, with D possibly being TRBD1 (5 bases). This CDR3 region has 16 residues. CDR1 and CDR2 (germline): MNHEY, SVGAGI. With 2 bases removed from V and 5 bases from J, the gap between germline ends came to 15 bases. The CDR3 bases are TGTGCCAGCAGTTACGATGGGGCCGGTTCCAATGAAAAACTGTTTTTT. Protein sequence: CASSYDGAGSNEKLFF.

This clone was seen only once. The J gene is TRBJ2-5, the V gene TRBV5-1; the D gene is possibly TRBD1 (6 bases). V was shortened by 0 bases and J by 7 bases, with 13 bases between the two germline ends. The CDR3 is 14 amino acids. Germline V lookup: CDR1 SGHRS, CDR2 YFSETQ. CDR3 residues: CASSLGTVTGTQYF. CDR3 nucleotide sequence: TGCGCCAGCAGCTTGGGGACAGTGACGGGGACCCAGTACTTC. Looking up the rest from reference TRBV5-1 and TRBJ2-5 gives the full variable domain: KAGVTQTPRYLIKTRGQQVTLSCSPISGHRSVSWYQQTPGQGLQFLFEYFSETQRNKGNFPGRFSGRQFSNSRSEMNVSTLELGDSALYLCASSLGTVTGTQYFGPGTRLLVL.

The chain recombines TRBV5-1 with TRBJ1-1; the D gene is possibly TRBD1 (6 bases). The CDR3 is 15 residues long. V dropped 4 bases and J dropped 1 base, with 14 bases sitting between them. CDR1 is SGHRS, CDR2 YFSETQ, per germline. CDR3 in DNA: TGCGCCAGCAGCCCTACAGGGAACGGGAACACTGAAGCTTTCTTT. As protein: CASSPTGNGNTEAFF.

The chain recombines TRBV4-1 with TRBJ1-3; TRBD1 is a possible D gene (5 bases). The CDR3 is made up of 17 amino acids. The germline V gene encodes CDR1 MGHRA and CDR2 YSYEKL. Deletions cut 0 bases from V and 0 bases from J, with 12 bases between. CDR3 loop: CASSQDGTYNSGNTIYF. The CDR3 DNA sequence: TGCGCCAGCAGCCAAGATGGGACCTACAACTCTGGAAACACCATATATTTT.